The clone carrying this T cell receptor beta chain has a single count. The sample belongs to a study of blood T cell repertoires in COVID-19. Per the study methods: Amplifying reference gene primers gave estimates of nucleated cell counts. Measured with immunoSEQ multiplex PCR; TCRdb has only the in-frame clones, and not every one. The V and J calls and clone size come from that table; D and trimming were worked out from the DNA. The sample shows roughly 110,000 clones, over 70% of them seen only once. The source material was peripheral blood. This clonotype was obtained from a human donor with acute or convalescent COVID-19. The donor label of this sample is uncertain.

The CDR3 DNA is TGCGCCAGCAGCTTGGGGACCAGGGGCGGTATCGCCTACTATGGCTACACCTTC. As protein: CASSLGTRGGIAYYGYTF. V is TRBV5-1 and J is TRBJ1-2, with D maybe TRBD1 (6 bases). The germline V and J ends were trimmed by 0 bases and 3 bases, with 21 bases remaining between them. Germline CDR1 reads SGHRS; CDR2 reads YFSETQ. The CDR3 is made up of 18 amino acids. Complete variable domain (other parts from reference TRBV5-1 and TRBJ1-2): KAGVTQTPRYLIKTRGQQVTLSCSPISGHRSVSWYQQTPGQGLQFLFEYFSETQRNKGNFPGRFSGRQFSNSRSEMNVSTLELGDSALYLCASSLGTRGGIAYYGYTFGSGTRLTVV.